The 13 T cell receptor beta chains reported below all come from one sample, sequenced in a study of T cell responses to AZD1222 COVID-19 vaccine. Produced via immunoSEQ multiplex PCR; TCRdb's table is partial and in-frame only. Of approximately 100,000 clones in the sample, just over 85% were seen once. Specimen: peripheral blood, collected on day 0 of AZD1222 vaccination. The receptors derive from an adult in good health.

CDR3: CASSLFSGSSETQYF. The CDR3 DNA sequence: TGTGCCAGCAGCCTATTTAGCGGGAGTTCAGAGACCCAGTACTTC. This chain connects TRBV6-2 or TRBV6-3 to TRBJ2-5; 9 nucleotides line up with TRBD2. Germline CDR1 and CDR2: MNHEY and SVGEGT. This CDR3 has 15 residues. The J segment lost 4 bases and the V segment lost 6 bases, leaving 9 bases of the junction unmatched.

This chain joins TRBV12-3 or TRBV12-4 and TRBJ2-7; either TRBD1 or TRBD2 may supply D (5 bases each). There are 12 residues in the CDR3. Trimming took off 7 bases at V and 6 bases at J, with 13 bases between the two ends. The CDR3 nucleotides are TGTGCCAGCAAGTCTCCTGGGACCGAGCAGTACTTC. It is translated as CASKSPGTEQYF.

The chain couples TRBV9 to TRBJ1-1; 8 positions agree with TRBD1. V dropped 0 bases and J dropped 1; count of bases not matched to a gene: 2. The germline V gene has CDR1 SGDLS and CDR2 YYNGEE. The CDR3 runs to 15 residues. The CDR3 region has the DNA TGTGCCAGCAGCGTAGGCGGGACAGGGAACACTGAAGCTTTCTTT. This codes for CASSVGGTGNTEAFF.

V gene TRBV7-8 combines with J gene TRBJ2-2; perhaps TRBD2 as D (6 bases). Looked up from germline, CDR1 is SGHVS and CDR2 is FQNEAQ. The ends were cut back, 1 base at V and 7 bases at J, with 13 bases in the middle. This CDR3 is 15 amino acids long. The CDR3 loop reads CASSLGGAGVGELFF. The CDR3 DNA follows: TGTGCCAGCAGCTTAGGCGGGGCTGGGGTCGGGGAGCTGTTTTTT.

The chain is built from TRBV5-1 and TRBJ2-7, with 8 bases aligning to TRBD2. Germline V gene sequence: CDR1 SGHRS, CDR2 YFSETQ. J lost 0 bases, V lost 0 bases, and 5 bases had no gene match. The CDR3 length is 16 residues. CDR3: CASSLGLAGFSYEQYF. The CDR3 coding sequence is TGCGCCAGCAGCTTGGGTCTAGCGGGTTTCTCCTACGAGCAGTACTTC.

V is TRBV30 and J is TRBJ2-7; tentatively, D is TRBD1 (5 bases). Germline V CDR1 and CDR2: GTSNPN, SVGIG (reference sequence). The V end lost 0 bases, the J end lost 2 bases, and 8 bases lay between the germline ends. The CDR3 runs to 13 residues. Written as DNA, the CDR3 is TGTGCCTGGAGTGTACAAGGGGCCTACGAGCAGTACTTC. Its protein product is CAWSVQGAYEQYF.

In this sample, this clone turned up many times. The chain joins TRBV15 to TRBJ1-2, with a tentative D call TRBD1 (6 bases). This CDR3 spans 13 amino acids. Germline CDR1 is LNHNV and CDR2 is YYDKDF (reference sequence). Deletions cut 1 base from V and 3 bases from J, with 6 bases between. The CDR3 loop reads CATSRGQDYGYTF. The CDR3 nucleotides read TGTGCCACCAGCAGAGGACAGGACTATGGCTACACCTTC.

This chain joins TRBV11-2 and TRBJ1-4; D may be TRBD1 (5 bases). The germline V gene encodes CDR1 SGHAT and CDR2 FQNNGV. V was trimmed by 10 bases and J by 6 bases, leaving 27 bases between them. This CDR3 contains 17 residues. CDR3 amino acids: CATQWGGRTSWDEKLFF. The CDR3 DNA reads TGTGCCACCCAGTGGGGGGGACGGACGTCCTGGGATGAAAAACTGTTTTTT.

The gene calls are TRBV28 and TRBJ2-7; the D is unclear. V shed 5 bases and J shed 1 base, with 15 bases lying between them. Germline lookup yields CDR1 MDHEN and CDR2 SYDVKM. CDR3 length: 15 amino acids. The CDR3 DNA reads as TGTGCCAGCAGTCACCCGTCCTTGGGGTCCTACGAGCAGTACTTC. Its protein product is CASSHPSLGSYEQYF.

The CDR3 spells CATRQGENTEAFF. CDR3 in DNA: TGTGCCACCAGACAGGGAGAGAACACTGAAGCTTTCTTT. The chain joins TRBV10-3 to TRBJ1-1, with 7 bases that match TRBD1. Looked up from germline, CDR1 is ENHRY and CDR2 is SYGVKD. This CDR3 comprises 13 residues. V shed 10 bases and J 1 base; nucleotides not matched to a gene: 6.

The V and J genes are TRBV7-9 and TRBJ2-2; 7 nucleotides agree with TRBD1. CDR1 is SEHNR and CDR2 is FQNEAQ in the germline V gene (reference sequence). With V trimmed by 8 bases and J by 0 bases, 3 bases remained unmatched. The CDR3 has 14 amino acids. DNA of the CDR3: TGTGCCAGCGGGGACAGCTCGAACACCGGGGAGCTGTTTTTT. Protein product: CASGDSSNTGELFF.

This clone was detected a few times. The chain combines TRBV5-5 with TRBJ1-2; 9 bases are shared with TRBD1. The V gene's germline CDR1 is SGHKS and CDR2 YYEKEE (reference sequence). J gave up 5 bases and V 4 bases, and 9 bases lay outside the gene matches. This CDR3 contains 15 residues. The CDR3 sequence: CASSPQGATWYGYTF. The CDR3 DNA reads TGTGCCAGCAGCCCACAGGGGGCTACCTGGTATGGCTACACCTTC.

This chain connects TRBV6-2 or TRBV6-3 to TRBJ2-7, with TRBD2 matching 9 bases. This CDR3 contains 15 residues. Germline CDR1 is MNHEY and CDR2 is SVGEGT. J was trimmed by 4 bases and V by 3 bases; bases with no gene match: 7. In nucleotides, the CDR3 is TGTGCCAGCAGTTATCTTAGCGGGAGTTCTTACGAGCAGTACTTC. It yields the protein CASSYLSGSSYEQYF.